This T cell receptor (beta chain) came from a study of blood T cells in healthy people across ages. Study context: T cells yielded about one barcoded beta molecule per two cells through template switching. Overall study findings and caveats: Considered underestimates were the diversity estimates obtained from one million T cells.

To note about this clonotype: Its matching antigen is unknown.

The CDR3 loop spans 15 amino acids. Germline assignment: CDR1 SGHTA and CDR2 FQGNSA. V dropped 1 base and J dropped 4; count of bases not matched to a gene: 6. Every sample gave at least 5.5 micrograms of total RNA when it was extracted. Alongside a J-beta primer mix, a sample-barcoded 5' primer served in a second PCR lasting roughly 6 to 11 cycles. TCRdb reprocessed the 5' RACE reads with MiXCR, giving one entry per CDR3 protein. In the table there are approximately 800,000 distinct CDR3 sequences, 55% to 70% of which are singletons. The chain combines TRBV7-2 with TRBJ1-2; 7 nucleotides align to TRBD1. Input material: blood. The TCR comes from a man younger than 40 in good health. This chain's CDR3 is CASSLGWAGGYGYTF. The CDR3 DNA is TGTGCCAGCAGCTTAGGATGGGCAGGGGGCTATGGCTACACCTTC.